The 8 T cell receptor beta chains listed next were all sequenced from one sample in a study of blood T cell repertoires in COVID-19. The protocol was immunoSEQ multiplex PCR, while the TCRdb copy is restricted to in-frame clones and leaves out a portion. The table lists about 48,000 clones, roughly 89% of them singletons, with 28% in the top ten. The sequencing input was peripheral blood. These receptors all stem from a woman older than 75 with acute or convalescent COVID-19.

The CDR3 region has the DNA TGTGCCAGCAGCCCAGCCAGGGCCGGCACTGAAGCTTTCTTT. Translated, it gives CASSPARAGTEAFF. The chain carries TRBV7-9 and TRBJ1-1; D is perhaps TRBD1 (5 bases). V was cut by 5 bases and J by 4 bases, with 14 bases left in between. CDR3 size: 14 residues. Germline assignment: CDR1 SEHNR and CDR2 FQNEAQ (reference sequence).

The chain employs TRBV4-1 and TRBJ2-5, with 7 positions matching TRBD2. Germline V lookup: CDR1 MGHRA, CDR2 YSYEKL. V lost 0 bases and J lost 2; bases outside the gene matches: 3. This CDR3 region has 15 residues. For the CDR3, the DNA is TGCGCCAGCAGCCAAGATTGGACTAGTCAAGAGACCCAGTACTTC. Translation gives CASSQDWTSQETQYF.

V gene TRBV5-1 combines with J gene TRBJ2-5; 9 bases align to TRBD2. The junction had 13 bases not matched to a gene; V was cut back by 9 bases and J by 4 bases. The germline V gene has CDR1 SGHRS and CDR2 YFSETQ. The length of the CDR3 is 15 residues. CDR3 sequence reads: CATRRGGGAGETQYF. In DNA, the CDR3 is TGCGCCACCCGCCGAGGCGGGGGGGCCGGAGAGACCCAGTACTTC.

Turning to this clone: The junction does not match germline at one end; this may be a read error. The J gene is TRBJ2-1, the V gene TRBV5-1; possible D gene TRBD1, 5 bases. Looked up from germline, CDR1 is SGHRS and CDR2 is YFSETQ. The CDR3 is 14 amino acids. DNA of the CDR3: TGCGCCAGCAGCTTTGACAGCTCCGACAATGAGCAGTTCTTC. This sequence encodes CASSFDSSDNEQFF.

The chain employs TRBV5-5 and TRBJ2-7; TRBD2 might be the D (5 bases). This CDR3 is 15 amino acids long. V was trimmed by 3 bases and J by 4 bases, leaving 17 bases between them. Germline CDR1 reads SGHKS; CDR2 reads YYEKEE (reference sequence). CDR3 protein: CASSSPWRSPYEQYV. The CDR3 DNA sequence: TGTGCCAGCAGCTCCCCTTGGAGGTCACCGTACGAGCAGTACGTC.

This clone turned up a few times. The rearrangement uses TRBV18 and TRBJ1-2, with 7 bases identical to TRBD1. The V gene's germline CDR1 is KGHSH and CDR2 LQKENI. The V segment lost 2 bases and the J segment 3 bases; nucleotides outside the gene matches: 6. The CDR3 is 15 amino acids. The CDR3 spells CASSPMTGKDYGYTF. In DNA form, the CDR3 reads TGTGCCAGCTCACCAATGACAGGGAAGGACTATGGCTACACCTTC.

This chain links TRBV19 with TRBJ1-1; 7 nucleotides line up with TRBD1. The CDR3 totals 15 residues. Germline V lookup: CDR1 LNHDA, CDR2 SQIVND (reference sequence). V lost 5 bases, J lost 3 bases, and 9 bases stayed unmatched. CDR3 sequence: CASSVRQGLDTEAFF. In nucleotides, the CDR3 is TGTGCCAGTAGTGTGCGACAGGGATTGGACACTGAAGCTTTCTTT.

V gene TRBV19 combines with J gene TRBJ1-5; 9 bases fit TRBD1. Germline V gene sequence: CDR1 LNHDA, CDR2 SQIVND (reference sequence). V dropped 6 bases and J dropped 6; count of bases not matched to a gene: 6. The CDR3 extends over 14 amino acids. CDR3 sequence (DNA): TGTGCCAGTAGACAGGGGGCAGGGGCTCAGCCCCAGCATTTT. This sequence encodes CASRQGAGAQPQHF.